This T cell receptor (beta chain) was profiled in a study of T cell responses to AZD1222 COVID-19 vaccine. Profiling relied on immunoSEQ multiplex PCR, and the TCRdb table lists in-frame clones only, not all of them. The sample has approximately 100,000 clones, around 87% seen once. Germline lookup yields CDR1 SGHAT and CDR2 FQNNGV. The length of the CDR3 is 18 residues. V was pared by 4 bases and J by 4 bases, with 18 bases of the junction left unmatched. This receptor was identified in an adult who received the AZD1222 COVID-19 vaccine. Sequencing used peripheral blood, obtained 28 days after the second AZD1222 dose. The genes are TRBV11-2 and TRBJ1-2; the match to TRBD1 covers 7 bases. CDR3 DNA sequence: TGTGCCAGCAGCTCAAGCCGGGACAGCAAAAAAAACCTCTATGGCTACACCTTC. This encodes CASSSSRDSKKNLYGYTF.